The rows below give T cell receptor beta chains drawn from one sample of a study of beta chain features in type 1 diabetes. Profiled with immunoSEQ multiplex PCR; TCRdb holds only in-frame clones, not every one. Here the sample spans about 230,000 clones, 15% to 20% being singletons. Material for sequencing was naive CD4+ T cells from blood. These receptors came from a man aged 25 to 40 with type 1 diabetes. CDR3s include the opening cysteine and the closing phenylalanine or tryptophan. A D gene is named only where the DNA matches it firmly. Clone size appears in some rows only: once, few, many, or a class for an expanded clone.

TRBD1,TRBJ2-7,-,TRBV10-3,CAIRPGTESYEQYF,TGTGCCATCAGACCCGGGACAGAGTCCTACGAGCAGTACTTC
TRBD2,TRBJ2-1,few,TRBV7-9,CATGLAGVNDEQFF,TGTGCCACTGGACTAGCGGGAGTTAACGATGAGCAGTTCTTC
-,TRBJ1-1,-,TRBV11-2,CATGQFMNTEAFF,TGTGCCACAGGGCAGTTCATGAACACTGAAGCTTTCTTT
-,TRBJ2-1,-,TRBV30,CAWSQYNEQFF,TGTGCCTGGAGTCAGTACAATGAGCAGTTCTTC
-,TRBJ1-3,few,TRBV2,CASSAASGTGNTIYF,TGTGCCAGCAGTGCAGCATCAGGGACAGGAAACACCATATATTTT
-,TRBJ2-5,few,TRBV5-1,CASSPGRETQYF,TGCGCCAGCAGCCCCGGCCGAGAGACCCAGTACTTC
-,TRBJ2-6,-,TRBV15,CATSWGDTDSGANVLTF,TGTGCCACCAGCTGGGGGGACACAGACTCTGGGGCCAACGTCCTGACTTTC
TRBD2,TRBJ2-7,-,TRBV7-3,CASSRLAGGHYEQYF,TGTGCCAGCAGCCGACTAGCGGGAGGACACTACGAGCAGTACTTC
-,TRBJ2-5,-,TRBV5-4,CASGGGAQETQYF,TGTGCCAGCGGAGGGGGAGCCCAAGAGACCCAGTACTTC
TRBD2,TRBJ2-7,few,TRBV9,CASSVAGTSGYEQYF,TGTGCCAGCAGCGTAGCTGGGACTAGCGGGTACGAGCAGTACTTC
TRBD1,TRBJ2-1,few,TRBV5-6,CASSYRGDNEQFF,TGTGCCAGCAGTTACAGGGGCGACAATGAGCAGTTCTTC
-,TRBJ1-2,-,TRBV29-1,CTSDTAMGYTF,TGCACCTCCGACACTGCTATGGGCTACACCTTC
-,TRBJ2-7,few,TRBV20-1,CSARALLEQYF,TGCAGTGCTAGAGCCTTACTAGAGCAGTACTTC
-,TRBJ2-5,-,TRBV29-1,CSAKAGQETQYF,TGCAGCGCTAAAGCGGGTCAGGAGACCCAGTACTTC
-,TRBJ2-7,few,TRBV28,CASSTYEQYF,TGTGCCAGCAGCACCTACGAGCAGTACTTC
TRBD2,TRBJ2-5,few,TRBV14,CASSQGLTSGRAEETQYF,TGTGCCAGCAGCCAAGGATTAACTAGCGGGAGGGCAGAAGAGACCCAGTACTTC
-,TRBJ2-7,-,TRBV6-5,CASRTTYEQYF,TGTGCCAGCAGAACAACCTACGAGCAGTACTTC
-,TRBJ2-3,few,TRBV9,CASHTGGGTDTQYF,TGTGCCAGCCACACGGGCGGTGGCACAGATACGCAGTATTTT
-,TRBJ2-1,few,TRBV4-1,CASSQDLAGGPYNEQFF,TGCGCCAGCAGCCAAGATCTGGCAGGCGGCCCCTACAATGAGCAGTTCTTC
-,TRBJ2-2,-,TRBV7-9,CASSVQFGELFF,TGTGCCAGCAGCGTACAATTCGGGGAGCTGTTTTTT
-,TRBJ2-2,few,TRBV14,CASSHTGTLPGELFF,TGTGCCAGCAGCCACACCGGGACACTCCCCGGGGAGCTGTTTTTT
TRBD1,TRBJ1-5,few,TRBV9,CASSATTGANNQPQHF,TGTGCCAGCAGCGCTACCACAGGGGCCAACAATCAGCCCCAGCATTTT
TRBD2,TRBJ2-7,-,TRBV9,CASSVASGSYEQYF,TGTGCCAGCAGCGTAGCTAGCGGGAGTTACGAGCAGTACTTC
-,TRBJ2-7,few,TRBV5-1,CASSPLVGTTYEQYF,TGCGCCAGCAGCCCCCTAGTGGGTACAACCTACGAGCAGTACTTC
TRBD2,TRBJ2-1,-,TRBV11-2,CASSRLGTSYTEQFF,TGTGCCAGCAGCCGCTTGGGGACTAGTTACACTGAGCAGTTCTTC
TRBD1,TRBJ2-1,few,TRBV7-9,CAITYGQGSRWVDNEQFF,TGTGCCATCACTTACGGACAGGGAAGTCGATGGGTCGACAATGAGCAGTTCTTC
-,TRBJ2-5,few,TRBV10-3,CAISARDSSETQYF,TGTGCCATCAGTGCCCGGGACTCCTCAGAGACCCAGTACTTC
TRBD2,TRBJ2-5,-,TRBV9,CASSPRLAGGPETQYF,TGTGCCAGCAGCCCAAGACTAGCGGGAGGGCCCGAGACCCAGTACTTC
-,TRBJ2-2,few,TRBV5-1,CASSSDPSGELFF,TGCGCCAGCAGCTCTGATCCCTCCGGGGAGCTGTTTTTT
-,TRBJ2-3,few,TRBV25-1,CASSESQDTQYF,TGTGCCAGCAGTGAATCACAGGATACGCAGTATTTT
-,TRBJ2-7,-,TRBV4-2,CASSQFGSYEQYF,TGTGCCAGCAGCCAATTCGGATCCTACGAGCAGTACTTC